The present T cell receptor beta chain was sequenced within a study of shared clonotypes between healthy human individuals. In its sample, this clone was seen once. Profiled with immunoSEQ multiplex PCR; TCRdb holds only in-frame clones, not every one. Of 1,400,000 or so clones in the sample, about 98.5% were seen once. Sequenced material: naive CD4+ T cells sorted from blood. The subset here: CD45RA+ positively selected. This receptor was obtained from a man aged 25-45 years in good health.

This CDR3 reads CASSVGGVWYGYTF. CDR3 DNA: TGCGCCAGCAGCGTAGGGGGCGTATGGTATGGCTACACCTTC. The chain links TRBV5-1 to TRBJ1-2, with 7 bases lining up with TRBD1. CDR1 SGHRS and CDR2 YFSETQ come from the germline V gene. The CDR3 is 14 amino acids. V trimming: 4 bases; J trimming: 5 bases; junction bases outside the gene matches: 8.